This T cell receptor (beta chain) emerged from a study of cytotoxic CD8 clonotypes in ibrutinib-treated CLL. Study-wide context: Response sampling occurred after a median roughly 11 months of treatment (range 6 to 36). Mean per-sample yields comprised 255,043 productive templates and tens of thousands of productive rearrangements. Whole-study findings and limits: Baseline values of clonality outstripped age-matched healthy donors and followed circulating CD8+ T-cell counts. Contraction or stability on treatment characterized the public clonotypes, which were uncommon.

Turning to this clone: Its antigen is unknown.

V shed 3 bases, J shed 1 base, and the junction held 10 bases outside the gene matches. The CDR3 is 17 amino acids. Germline CDR1 is KGHSH and CDR2 is LQKENI. Repertoires were generated with immunoSEQ multiplex PCR, while TCRdb's copy carries only in-frame clones and drops some. The sample lists around 310,000 clones, roughly 79% occurring once. The receptor was derived from a human donor with chronic lymphocytic leukemia. The chain carries TRBV18 and TRBJ1-1, with 8 bases matching TRBD1. The sample in question was PBMCs, obtained before ibrutinib treatment. CDR3 protein: CASSPVPGQDQNTEAFF. CDR3 DNA sequence: TGTGCCAGCTCACCCGTCCCGGGACAGGACCAGAACACTGAAGCTTTCTTT.